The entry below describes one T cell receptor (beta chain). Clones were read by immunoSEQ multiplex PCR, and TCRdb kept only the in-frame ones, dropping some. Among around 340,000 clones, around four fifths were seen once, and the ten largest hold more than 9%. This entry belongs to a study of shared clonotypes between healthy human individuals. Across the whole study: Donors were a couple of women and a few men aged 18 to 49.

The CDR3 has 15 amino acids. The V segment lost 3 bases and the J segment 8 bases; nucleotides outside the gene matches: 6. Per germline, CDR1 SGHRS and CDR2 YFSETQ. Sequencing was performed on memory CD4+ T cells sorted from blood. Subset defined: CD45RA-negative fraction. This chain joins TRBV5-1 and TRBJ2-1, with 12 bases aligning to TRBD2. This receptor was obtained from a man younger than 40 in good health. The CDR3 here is CASSSWTSGTYEQFF. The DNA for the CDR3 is TGCGCCAGCAGCTCGTGGACTAGCGGGACGTATGAGCAGTTCTTC.